These 24 T cell receptor beta chains were all obtained from the same sample, sequenced in a study of blood T cell repertoires in COVID-19. Produced via immunoSEQ multiplex PCR; TCRdb's table is partial and in-frame only. Of approximately 250,000 clones listed, about 86% are singletons. The sample consisted of peripheral blood. Receptors originate from a man aged 30 to 39 with active or convalescent COVID-19.

This CDR3 is CASSVGFPPTAGGTEAFF. The CDR3 nucleotides are TGTGCCAGCAGCGTAGGATTTCCCCCGACAGCCGGTGGCACTGAAGCTTTCTTT. The V gene is TRBV9, the J gene TRBJ1-1, with D maybe TRBD1 (5 bases). This CDR3 is 18 amino acids long. Germline V gene data show CDR1 as SGDLS and CDR2 as YYNGEE. V lost 0 bases and J lost 4, with 22 bases in between.

This rearrangement joins TRBV5-6 to TRBJ2-7; D is uncertain. In germline, CDR1 is SGHDT, CDR2 YYEEEE. V lost 0 bases to trimming and J lost 3 bases, with 13 bases between them. The CDR3 is 15 residues long. The CDR3 nucleotides are TGTGCCAGCAGCTTGGGTGTTGGCAGTTACTACGAGCAGTACTTC. As protein: CASSLGVGSYYEQYF.

This chain connects TRBV21-1 to TRBJ1-2; TRBD1 is the table's D call and was not checked against the DNA. TRBV21-1 is classified as a pseudogene. The CDR3 runs to 15 residues. For the CDR3, the DNA is TGTGCCAGCAGCTGGCCAAGGGGGCGCGACTATGGCTACACCTTC. Translating it yields CASSWPRGRDYGYTF.

The chain employs TRBV6-1 and TRBJ1-1; D not resolved. The CDR3 consists of 13 residues. Between the trimmed V and J ends, which lost 3 bases and 2 bases, there was a span of 7 bases. Per germline, CDR1 MNHNS and CDR2 SASEGT. The CDR3 region has the DNA TGTGCCAGCAGTGATCGGTCAAACACTGAAGCTTTCTTT. It translates to CASSDRSNTEAFF.

V usage is TRBV30 and J usage is TRBJ1-1; 7 bases align to TRBD1. Germline values: CDR1 GTSNPN, CDR2 SVGIG (reference sequence). Trimming took 8 bases from V and 2 from J; bases not matched to a gene: 5. This CDR3 comprises 12 residues. CDR3 DNA: TGTGCCGGGGGGACAGCCAACACTGAAGCTTTCTTT. Translation: CAGGTANTEAFF.

This chain connects TRBV5-6 to TRBJ2-7; the D gene is possibly TRBD1 (6 bases). The V gene lost 6 bases and the J gene lost 3 bases, with 19 bases spanning the gap. This CDR3 contains 15 residues. The germline CDR1 and CDR2 sequences are SGHDT and YYEEEE. The CDR3 loop is CASTHTRDKYYEQYF. The DNA for the CDR3 is TGTGCCAGCACCCACACACGGGACAAGTACTACGAGCAGTACTTC.

The chain uses TRBV11-2 and TRBJ2-2; D unclear. This CDR3 contains 14 residues. Per germline, CDR1 SGHAT and CDR2 FQNNGV. Between the trimmed V and J ends, which lost 5 bases and 1 base, there was a span of 8 bases. The CDR3 sequence is CASSPYRNTGELFF. The CDR3 DNA sequence: TGTGCCAGCAGCCCATACAGGAACACCGGGGAGCTGTTTTTT. Full variable domain (rest looked up from reference TRBV11-2 and TRBJ2-2): EAGVAQSPRYKIIEKRQSVAFWCNPISGHATLYWYQQILGQGPKLLIQFQNNGVVDDSQLPKDRFSAERLKGVDSTLKIQPAKLEDSAVYLCASSPYRNTGELFFGEGSRLTVL.

The chain combines TRBV29-1 with TRBJ2-1, with 8 bases fitting TRBD1. Trimming at V came to 7 bases and at J to 1 base, leaving 3 bases not matched to a gene. Germline CDR1 reads SQVTM; CDR2 reads ANQGSEA. The CDR3 loop spans 13 amino acids. Here the CDR3 DNA reads TGCAGCGCAAGGGACAGGTCCTACAATGAGCAGTTCTTC. Translating gives CSARDRSYNEQFF.

This rearrangement joins TRBV28 to TRBJ2-3; weak D call: TRBD1 (6 bases). The germline V gene has CDR1 MDHEN and CDR2 SYDVKM. This CDR3 spans 14 amino acids. V dropped 6 bases and J dropped 5 bases, with 15 bases sitting between them. The CDR3: CASRLTGSGDTQYF. DNA for the CDR3: TGTGCCAGCAGGCTAACAGGGTCTGGAGATACGCAGTATTTT.

As for this clone: Other DNA sequences in this specimen translate into the identical CDR3. The rearrangement joins TRBV3-1 (or the pseudogene TRBV3-2) to TRBJ1-5; no definite D call. V was pared by 0 bases and J by 5 bases, with 5 bases between. CDR1 and CDR2 (germline): LGHDT, YNNKEL (reference sequence). This CDR3 contains 13 residues. The CDR3 bases are TGTGCCAGCAGCCAAGATCGTGATCAGCCCCAGCATTTT. Translating gives CASSQDRDQPQHF.

The chain is built from TRBV11-2 and TRBJ2-3, with unresolved D. This CDR3 comprises 16 residues. The germline V and J ends were trimmed by 3 bases and 2 bases, with 15 bases remaining between them. Germline values: CDR1 SGHAT, CDR2 FQNNGV. CDR3 amino acids: CASSFDFSTITDTQYF. CDR3 sequence (DNA): TGTGCCAGCAGCTTCGATTTTTCCACAATCACAGATACGCAGTATTTT.

The V call is TRBV9, the J call TRBJ1-2, with 9 bases fitting TRBD1. Germline CDR1 is SGDLS and CDR2 is YYNGEE. V lost 4 bases to trimming and J lost 5 bases; unmatched junction nucleotides: 9. CDR3 length: 15 amino acids. The CDR3 spells CASSPRDRDGYGYTF. The CDR3 DNA reads as TGTGCCAGCAGCCCAAGGGACAGGGATGGGTATGGCTACACCTTC.

This chain connects TRBV6-5 to TRBJ1-1; unclear D gene. Trimming left V 8 bases short and J 1 base short, with 14 bases between. The CDR3 spans 14 residues. Germline V gives CDR1 MNHEY, CDR2 SVGAGI. The CDR3, as DNA: TGTGCCAGCTGTCCCCTAATGAGGAACACTGAAGCTTTCTTT. Translated, it gives CASCPLMRNTEAFF.

The rearrangement joins TRBV12-3 or TRBV12-4 to TRBJ2-1; D gene uncertain. This CDR3 has 11 residues. V shed 6 bases and J shed 9 bases, with 9 bases lying between them. The CDR3 region has the DNA TGTGCCAGCAGCCTACTTGGTGAGCAGTTCTTC. Translating it yields CASSLLGEQFF.

The chain links TRBV9 to TRBJ2-2; 9 nucleotides match TRBD1. Germline V gene sequence: CDR1 SGDLS, CDR2 YYNGEE. CDR3 size: 15 residues. V lost 5 bases to trimming and J lost 4 bases; unmatched junction nucleotides: 6. The CDR3 reads CASRTGTGFTGELFF. The CDR3 DNA reads as TGTGCCAGCAGGACCGGGACAGGGTTCACCGGGGAGCTGTTTTTT.

This clone was picked up a small number of times. V usage is TRBV19 and J usage is TRBJ1-2; 7 nucleotides agree with TRBD1. The CDR3 consists of 15 residues. Trimming removed 10 bases from V and 1 base from J; junction bases left unmatched: 12. Germline CDR1 reads LNHDA; CDR2 reads SQIVND (reference sequence). In DNA, the CDR3 is TGTGCCACTACACAAGAAGGGGGCGGTAACTATGGCTACACCTTC. This codes for CATTQEGGGNYGYTF.

This rearrangement joins TRBV5-6 to TRBJ1-4; D gene ambiguous. V lost 0 bases and J lost 5, with 8 bases in between. The CDR3 has 14 amino acids. Germline assignment: CDR1 SGHDT and CDR2 YYEEEE. CDR3 region: CASSLAGPNEKLFF. The CDR3 bases are TGTGCCAGCAGCTTGGCAGGTCCCAATGAAAAACTGTTTTTT.

Here the CDR3 reads CASSFSAGGLGEQYF. CDR3 sequence (DNA): TGTGCCAGCAGCTTCTCCGCGGGGGGGCTAGGTGAGCAGTACTTC. V and J are TRBV5-4 and TRBJ2-7; the match to TRBD2 covers 9 bases. The CDR3 sequence is 15 residues long. Germline V gene lookup returns CDR1 SGHNT and CDR2 YYREEE (reference sequence). V gave up 2 bases and J gave up 7 bases; unmatched junction bases: 10.

The chain employs TRBV2 and TRBJ2-3; 11 bases map to TRBD1. CDR3 length: 15 amino acids. Germline V gene data show CDR1 as SNHLY and CDR2 as FYNNEI. J gave up 2 bases and V 6 bases, and 4 bases lay outside the gene matches. The CDR3 DNA reads as TGTGCCAGCAGCCGGGACAGGGGGTACACAGATACGCAGTATTTT. Its translation: CASSRDRGYTDTQYF.

The chain employs TRBV27 and TRBJ2-2; perhaps TRBD1 as D (6 bases). Germline CDR1 MNHEY, CDR2 SMNVEV (reference sequence). The CDR3 length is 16 residues. V was shortened by 5 bases and J by 2 bases, with 15 bases between the two germline ends. The CDR3 nucleotides read TGTGCCAGCAGTGTGGAAGGACAGATCAACACCGGGGAGCTGTTTTTT. The encoded protein is CASSVEGQINTGELFF.

J is TRBJ1-2 and V is TRBV3-1 (or the pseudogene TRBV3-2); D may be TRBD1 (6 bases). In germline, CDR1 is LGHDT, CDR2 YNNKEL (reference sequence). CDR3 length: 16 amino acids. V was clipped by 6 bases and J by 2 bases, with 19 bases between them. The CDR3 DNA is TGTGCCAGCAGAGAACGCCCGACAGGACCGAACTATGGCTACACCTTC. Translation: CASRERPTGPNYGYTF.

V and J are TRBV20-1 and TRBJ2-7, with D perhaps matching TRBD2 (6 bases). CDR1 is DFQATT and CDR2 is SNEGSKA in the germline V gene (reference sequence). The CDR3 extends over 13 amino acids. The germline V and J ends were trimmed by 3 bases and 3 bases, with 12 bases remaining between them. CDR3 sequence: CSASLADHYEQYF. CDR3 in DNA: TGCAGTGCTAGTTTAGCGGATCACTACGAGCAGTACTTC.

The chain combines TRBV6-5 with TRBJ2-7, with 11 bases lining up with TRBD1. Germline-derived CDR1 and CDR2 are MNHEY and SVGAGI. The CDR3 is 14 amino acids. V lost 5 bases to trimming and J lost 5 bases; unmatched junction nucleotides: 5. The CDR3 here is CASSLEDRGHEQYF. For the CDR3, the DNA is TGTGCCAGCAGTCTCGAGGACAGGGGGCACGAGCAGTACTTC.

This chain links TRBV5-1 with TRBJ2-3, with 10 bases fitting TRBD2. Losses at the gene ends were 3 bases for V and 4 bases for J; bases not matched to a gene: 8. Germline assignment: CDR1 SGHRS and CDR2 YFSETQ. The CDR3 runs to 16 residues. The CDR3 nucleotides read TGCGCCAGCAGCTACCGACTAGCGGGCCTGCCAGATACGCAGTATTTT. This codes for CASSYRLAGLPDTQYF.